This T cell receptor beta chain derives from a study of immune heterogeneity within non-small cell lung tumors. Study-wide results and caveats: Between individual patients, the high-frequency T-cell receptor beta clonotypes largely differed.

This clonotype was detected a few times. What it binds is not known. V trimming: 5 bases; J trimming: 1 base; junction bases outside the gene matches: 2. CDR1 and CDR2 from the germline V gene are SGHDT and YYEEEE. The CDR3 has 13 residues. A first 10-cycle multiplex round used 32 V-gene and 13 J-gene primers on TCR beta CDR3. TCRdb redid the calling of the multiplex PCR reads with MiXCR, one entry per CDR3 protein. Of 25,000 to 40,000 distinct CDR3 sequences in the sample, about 30% were seen once. Template input, which was bulk tumor genomic DNA, totaled 450 to 600 ng per sample. Several widely spaced biopsies per primary tumor were taken during surgery. Patients went through curative surgery, and their non-small cell lung cancer was untreated and newly diagnosed.

This receptor was identified in a middle-aged man with non-small cell lung cancer. Sequencing input: lung tumor tissue. The genes are TRBV5-6 and TRBJ2-7; 8 bases map to TRBD1. The CDR3: CASSTGGSYEQYF. The CDR3 region has the DNA TGTGCCAGCAGTACAGGGGGATCCTACGAGCAGTACTTC.